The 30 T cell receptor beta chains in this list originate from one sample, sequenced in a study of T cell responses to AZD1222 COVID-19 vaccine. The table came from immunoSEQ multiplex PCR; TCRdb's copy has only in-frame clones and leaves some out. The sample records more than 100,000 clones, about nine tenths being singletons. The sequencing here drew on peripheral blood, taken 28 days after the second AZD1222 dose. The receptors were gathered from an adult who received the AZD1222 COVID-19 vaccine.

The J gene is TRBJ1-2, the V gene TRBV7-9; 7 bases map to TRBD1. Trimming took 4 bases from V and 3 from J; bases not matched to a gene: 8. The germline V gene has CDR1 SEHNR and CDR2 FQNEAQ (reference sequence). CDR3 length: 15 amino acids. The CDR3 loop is CASSSYRGFDYGYTF. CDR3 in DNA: TGTGCCAGCAGCTCCTACAGGGGTTTTGACTATGGCTACACCTTC.

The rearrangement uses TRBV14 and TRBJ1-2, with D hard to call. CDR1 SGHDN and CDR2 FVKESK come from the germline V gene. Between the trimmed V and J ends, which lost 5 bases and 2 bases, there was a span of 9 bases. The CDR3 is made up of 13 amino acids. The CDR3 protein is CASSFDTNYGYTF. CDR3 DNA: TGTGCCAGCAGCTTCGACACGAACTATGGCTACACCTTC.

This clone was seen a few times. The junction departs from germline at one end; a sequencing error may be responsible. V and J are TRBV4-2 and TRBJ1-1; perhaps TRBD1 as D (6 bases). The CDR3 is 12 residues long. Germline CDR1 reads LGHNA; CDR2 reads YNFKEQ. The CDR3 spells CASSQSGAEGFF. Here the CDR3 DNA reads TGTGCCAGCAGCCAATCGGGGGCAGAAGGTTTCTTT.

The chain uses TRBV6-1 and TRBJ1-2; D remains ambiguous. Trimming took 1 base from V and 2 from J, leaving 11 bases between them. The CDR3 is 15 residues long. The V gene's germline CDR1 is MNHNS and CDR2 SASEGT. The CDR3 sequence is CASSEVYEGNYGYTF. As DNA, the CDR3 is TGTGCCAGCAGTGAAGTGTACGAGGGAAACTATGGCTACACCTTC.

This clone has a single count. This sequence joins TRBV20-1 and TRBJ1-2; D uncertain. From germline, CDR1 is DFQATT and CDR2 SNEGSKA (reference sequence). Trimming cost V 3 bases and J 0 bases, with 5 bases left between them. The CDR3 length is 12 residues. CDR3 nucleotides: TGCAGTGCTAGTACGTCTAACTATGGCTACACCTTC. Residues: CSASTSNYGYTF.

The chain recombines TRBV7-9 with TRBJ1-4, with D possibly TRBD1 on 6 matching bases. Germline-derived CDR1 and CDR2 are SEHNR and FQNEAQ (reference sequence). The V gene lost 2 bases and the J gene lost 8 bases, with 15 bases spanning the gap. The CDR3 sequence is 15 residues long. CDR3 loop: CASSLSGAGGEKLFF. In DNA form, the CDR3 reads TGTGCCAGCAGCTTATCAGGGGCTGGAGGGGAAAAACTGTTTTTT.

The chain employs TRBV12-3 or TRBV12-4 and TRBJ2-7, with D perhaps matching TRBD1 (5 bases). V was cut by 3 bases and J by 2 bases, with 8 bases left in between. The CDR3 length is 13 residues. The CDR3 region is CASSFGQAYEQYF. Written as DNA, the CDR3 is TGTGCCAGCAGTTTCGGACAAGCCTACGAGCAGTACTTC.

CDR3 protein: CASSLVSGQVNTEAFF. CDR3 coding DNA: TGTGCCAGCAGCTTGGTATCGGGACAGGTGAACACTGAAGCTTTCTTT. The chain is built from TRBV5-5 and TRBJ1-1; TRBD1 matches at 8 bases. CDR1 and CDR2 from the germline V gene are SGHKS and YYEKEE (reference sequence). The CDR3 has 16 amino acids. V gave up 0 bases and J gave up 0 bases; unmatched junction bases: 4.

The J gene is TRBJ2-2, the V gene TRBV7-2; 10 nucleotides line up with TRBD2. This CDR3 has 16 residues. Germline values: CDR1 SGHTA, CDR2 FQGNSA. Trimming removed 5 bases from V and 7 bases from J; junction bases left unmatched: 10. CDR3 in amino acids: CASSPRASGGGGELFF. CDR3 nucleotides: TGTGCCAGCAGCCCGAGGGCTAGCGGGGGAGGCGGGGAGCTGTTTTTT.

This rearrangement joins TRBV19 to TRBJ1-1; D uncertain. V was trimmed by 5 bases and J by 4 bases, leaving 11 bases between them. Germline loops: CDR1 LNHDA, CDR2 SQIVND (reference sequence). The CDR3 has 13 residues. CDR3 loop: CASSPTAGTEAFF. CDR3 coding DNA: TGTGCCAGTAGTCCGACGGCCGGCACTGAAGCTTTCTTT.

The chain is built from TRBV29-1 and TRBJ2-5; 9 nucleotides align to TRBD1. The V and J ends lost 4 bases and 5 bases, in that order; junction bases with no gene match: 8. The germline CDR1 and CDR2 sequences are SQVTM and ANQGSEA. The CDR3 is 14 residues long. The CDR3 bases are TGCAGCGTTGCACCCACAGGGGGCGAGGAGACCCAGTACTTC. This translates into CSVAPTGGEETQYF.

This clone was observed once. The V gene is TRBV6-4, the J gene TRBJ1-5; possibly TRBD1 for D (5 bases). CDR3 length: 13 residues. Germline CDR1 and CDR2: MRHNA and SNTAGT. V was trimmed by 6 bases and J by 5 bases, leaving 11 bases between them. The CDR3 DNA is TGTGCCAGCAGCGCGCAGGGTGATCAGCCCCAGCATTTT. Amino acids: CASSAQGDQPQHF.

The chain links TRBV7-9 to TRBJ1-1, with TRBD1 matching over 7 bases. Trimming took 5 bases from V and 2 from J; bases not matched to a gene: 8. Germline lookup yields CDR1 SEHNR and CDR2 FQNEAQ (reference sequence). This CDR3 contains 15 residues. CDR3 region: CASSRFAGGNTEAFF. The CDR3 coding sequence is TGTGCCAGCAGCCGCTTTGCAGGGGGAAACACTGAAGCTTTCTTT.

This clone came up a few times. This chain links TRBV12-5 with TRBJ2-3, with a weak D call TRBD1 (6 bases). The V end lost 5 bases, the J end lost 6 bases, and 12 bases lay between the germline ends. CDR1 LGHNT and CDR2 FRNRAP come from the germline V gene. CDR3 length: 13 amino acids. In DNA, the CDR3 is TGTGCTAGTGGTCCAGGGGTCCCGGATACGCAGTATTTT. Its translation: CASGPGVPDTQYF.

CDR3 bases: TGTGCCAGCAGCCAAGATACTAGCGGGGGGGCCTTGGAGCAGTTCTTC. Translating gives CASSQDTSGGALEQFF. This sequence joins TRBV3-1 (or the pseudogene TRBV3-2) and TRBJ2-1; 13 bases agree with TRBD2. After removal of 0 bases from V and 10 bases from J, the junction contained 6 bases not matched to a gene. The CDR3 extends over 16 amino acids. Germline V lookup: CDR1 LGHDT, CDR2 YNNKEL (reference sequence).

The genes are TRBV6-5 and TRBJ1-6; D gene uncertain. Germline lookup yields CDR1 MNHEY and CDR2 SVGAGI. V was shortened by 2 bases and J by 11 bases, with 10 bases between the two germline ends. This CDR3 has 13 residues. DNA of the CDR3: TGTGCCAGCAGTTACGCGGGTAGTGCACCCCTCCACTTT. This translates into CASSYAGSAPLHF.

The CDR3 loop reads CASSLRVGAGAYGYTF. CDR3 bases: TGTGCCAGCAGCTTGAGGGTCGGGGCGGGGGCCTATGGCTACACCTTC. The chain links TRBV11-3 to TRBJ1-2; tentative D call: TRBD1 (6 bases). Germline V lookup: CDR1 SGHNT, CDR2 YENEEA. V gave up 3 bases and J gave up 4 bases, with 18 bases separating them. The CDR3 is 16 amino acids. Complete variable domain (other parts from reference TRBV11-3 and TRBJ1-2): EAGVVQSPRYKIIEKKQPVAFWCNPISGHNTLYWYLQNLGQGPELLIRYENEEAVDDSQLPKDRFSAERLKGVDSTLKIQPAELGDSAVYLCASSLRVGAGAYGYTFGSGTRLTVV.

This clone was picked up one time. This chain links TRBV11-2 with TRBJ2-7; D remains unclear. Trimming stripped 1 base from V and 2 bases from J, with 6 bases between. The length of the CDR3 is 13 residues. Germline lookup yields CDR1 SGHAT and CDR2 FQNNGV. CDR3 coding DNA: TGTGCCAGCAGCTTAGGGCTAGCCTACGAGCAGTACTTC. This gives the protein CASSLGLAYEQYF.

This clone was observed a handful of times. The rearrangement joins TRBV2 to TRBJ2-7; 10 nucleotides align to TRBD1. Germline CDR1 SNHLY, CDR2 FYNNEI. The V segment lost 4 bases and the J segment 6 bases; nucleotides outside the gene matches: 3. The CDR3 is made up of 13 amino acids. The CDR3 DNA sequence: TGTGCCAGCAGTGTTGACAGGGGGCTCGAGCAGTACTTC. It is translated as CASSVDRGLEQYF.

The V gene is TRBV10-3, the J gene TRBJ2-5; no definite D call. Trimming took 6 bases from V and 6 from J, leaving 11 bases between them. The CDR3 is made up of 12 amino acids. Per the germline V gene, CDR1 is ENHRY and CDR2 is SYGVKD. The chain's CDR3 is CAISEVKQTQYF. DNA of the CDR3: TGTGCCATCAGCGAAGTCAAGCAGACCCAGTACTTC.

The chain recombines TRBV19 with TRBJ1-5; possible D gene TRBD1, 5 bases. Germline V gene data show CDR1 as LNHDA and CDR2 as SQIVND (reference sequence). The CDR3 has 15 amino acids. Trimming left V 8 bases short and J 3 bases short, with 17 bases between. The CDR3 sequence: CASRNRGRDNQPQHF. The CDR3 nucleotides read TGTGCCAGTCGCAACCGGGGGAGAGACAATCAGCCCCAGCATTTT.

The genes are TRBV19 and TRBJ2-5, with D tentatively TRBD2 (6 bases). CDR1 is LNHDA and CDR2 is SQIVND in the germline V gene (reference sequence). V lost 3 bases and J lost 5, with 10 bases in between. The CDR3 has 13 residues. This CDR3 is CASSIVAGETQYF. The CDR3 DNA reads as TGTGCCAGTAGTATTGTCGCGGGGGAGACCCAGTACTTC.

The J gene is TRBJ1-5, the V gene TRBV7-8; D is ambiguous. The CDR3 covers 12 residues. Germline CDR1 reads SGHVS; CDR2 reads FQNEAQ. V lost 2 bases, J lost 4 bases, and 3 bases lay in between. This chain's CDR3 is CASSLTNQPQHF. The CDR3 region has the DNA TGTGCCAGCAGCTTAACTAATCAGCCCCAGCATTTT.

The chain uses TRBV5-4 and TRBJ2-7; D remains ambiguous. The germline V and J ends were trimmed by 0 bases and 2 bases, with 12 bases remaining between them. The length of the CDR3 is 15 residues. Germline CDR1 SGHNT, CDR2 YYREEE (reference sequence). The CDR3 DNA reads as TGTGCCAGCAGCTTGGCCTTGAGTCCAGCCTACGAGCAGTACTTC. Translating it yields CASSLALSPAYEQYF.

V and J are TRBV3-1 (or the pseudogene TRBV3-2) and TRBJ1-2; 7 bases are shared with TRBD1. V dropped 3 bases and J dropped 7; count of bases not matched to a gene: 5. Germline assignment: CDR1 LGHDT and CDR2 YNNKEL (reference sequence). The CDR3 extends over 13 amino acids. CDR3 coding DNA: TGTGCCAGCAGCCAGCAGGGGGGAAGTGGCTACACCTTC. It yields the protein CASSQQGGSGYTF.

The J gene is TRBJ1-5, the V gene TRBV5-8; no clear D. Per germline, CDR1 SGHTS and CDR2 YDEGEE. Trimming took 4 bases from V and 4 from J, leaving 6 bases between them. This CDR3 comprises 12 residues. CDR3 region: CASSLNNQPQHF. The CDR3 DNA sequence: TGTGCCAGCAGCCTAAATAATCAGCCCCAGCATTTT. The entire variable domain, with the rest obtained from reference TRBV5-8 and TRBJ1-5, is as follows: EAGVTQSPTHLIKTRGQQATLRCSPISGHTSVYWYQQALGLGLQFLLWYDEGEERNRGNFPPRFSGRQFPNYSSELNVNALELEDSALYLCASSLNNQPQHFGDGTRLSIL.

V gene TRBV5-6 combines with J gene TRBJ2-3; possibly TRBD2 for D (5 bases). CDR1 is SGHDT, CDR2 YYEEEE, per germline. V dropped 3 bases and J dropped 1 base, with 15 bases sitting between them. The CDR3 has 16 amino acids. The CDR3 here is CASSSPLGIRTDTQYF. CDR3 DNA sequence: TGTGCCAGCAGCTCCCCCCTCGGGATTCGCACAGATACGCAGTATTTT.

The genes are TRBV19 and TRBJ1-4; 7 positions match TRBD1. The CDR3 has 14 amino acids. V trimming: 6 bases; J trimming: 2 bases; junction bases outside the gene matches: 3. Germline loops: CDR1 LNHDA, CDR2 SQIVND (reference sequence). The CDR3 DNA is TGTGCCAGTAGAAACAGGGGTACTAATGAAAAACTGTTTTTT. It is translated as CASRNRGTNEKLFF.

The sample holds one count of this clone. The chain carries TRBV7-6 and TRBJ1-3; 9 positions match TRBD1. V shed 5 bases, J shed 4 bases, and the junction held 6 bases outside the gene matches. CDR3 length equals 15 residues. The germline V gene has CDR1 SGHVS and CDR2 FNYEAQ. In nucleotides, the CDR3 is TGTGCCAGCAGCCAAAGGACAGGGGTAGGAAACACCATATATTTT. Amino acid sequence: CASSQRTGVGNTIYF.

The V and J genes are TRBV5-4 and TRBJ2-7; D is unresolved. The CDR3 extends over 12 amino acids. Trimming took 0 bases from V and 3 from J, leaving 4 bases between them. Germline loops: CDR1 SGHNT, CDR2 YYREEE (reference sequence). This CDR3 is CASSLEGYEQYF. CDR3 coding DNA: TGTGCCAGCAGCTTGGAGGGCTACGAGCAGTACTTC.